The clone carrying this T cell receptor beta chain was detected a few times. What it binds is unknown. The record originates from a study of T-cell reconstitution after alpha-beta-depleted transplantation in children. The CDR3 loop spans 14 amino acids. Trimming cost V 3 bases and J 5 bases, with 13 bases left between them. During its preparation, the TCRbeta library received unique molecular identifiers. Each CDR3 protein gets one entry after TCRdb re-called the PCR reads with MiXCR. The profile shows a few hundred thousand distinct CDR3 sequences, 20% to 30% of them singletons. Study observations and caveats: T-cell numbers and diversity, one year after transplant, stemmed largely from T cells that were newly produced. Certain patients had high TCRbeta diversity at day 60, and it came from recipient T cells and thymic progenitors that survived. Expanded graft clones, several hundred of them, were reportedly the source of alpha-beta T cells about two months after transplant.

The chain couples TRBV12-3 or TRBV12-4 to TRBJ1-2; D gene ambiguous. This receptor was obtained from a boy younger than two with Wiskott-Aldrich syndrome, due to receive a stem cell transplant. This sample comprised PBMCs, obtained before TCRalphabeta/CD19-depleted stem cell transplant. As DNA, the CDR3 is TGTGCCAGCAGTTTTTCGGATCCCTGGTATGGCTACACCTTC. This codes for CASSFSDPWYGYTF.